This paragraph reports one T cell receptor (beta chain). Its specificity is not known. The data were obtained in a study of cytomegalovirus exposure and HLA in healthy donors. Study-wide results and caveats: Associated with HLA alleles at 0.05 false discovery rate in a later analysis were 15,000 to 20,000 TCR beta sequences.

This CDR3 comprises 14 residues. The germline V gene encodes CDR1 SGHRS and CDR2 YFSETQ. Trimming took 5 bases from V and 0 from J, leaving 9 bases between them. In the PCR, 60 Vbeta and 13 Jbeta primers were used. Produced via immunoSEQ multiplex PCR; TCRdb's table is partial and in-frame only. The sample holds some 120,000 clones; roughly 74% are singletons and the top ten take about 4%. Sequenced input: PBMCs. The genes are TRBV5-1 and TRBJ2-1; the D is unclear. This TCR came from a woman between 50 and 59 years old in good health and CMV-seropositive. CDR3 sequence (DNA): TGCGCCAGCAGATTAGTAAGCTCCTACAATGAGCAGTTCTTC. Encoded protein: CASRLVSSYNEQFF.